This entry features one T cell receptor (beta chain) sequence. Per the germline V gene, CDR1 is KGHSH and CDR2 is LQKENI. After removal of 4 bases from V and 1 base from J, the junction contained 12 bases not matched to a gene. The CDR3 spans 17 residues. In the original processing: Amplification of reference gene primers provided the estimated nucleated cell counts. Profiled with immunoSEQ multiplex PCR; TCRdb holds only in-frame clones, not every one. The D gene and trimming were derived from the DNA, and the V and J assignments and clone size from that table. The data contain about 200,000 clones, 82% of them seen just once; the ten biggest clones take up about 7.8%. This specimen comes from a study of blood T cell repertoires in COVID-19.

This receptor was obtained from a woman in her sixties with COVID-19, enrolled during active disease. V usage is TRBV18 and J usage is TRBJ1-1; 7 nucleotides align to TRBD1. Sequencing used peripheral blood. The CDR3 loop reads CASSQQRTGPSNTEAFF. CDR3 nucleotide sequence: TGTGCCAGCTCACAACAAAGGACAGGACCATCGAACACTGAAGCTTTCTTT. The full variable domain, in which reference TRBV18 and TRBJ1-1 provide the parts outside the CDR3, is NAGVMQNPRHLVRRRGQEARLRCSPMKGHSHVYWYRQLPEEGLKFMVYLQKENIIDESGMPKERFSAEFPKEGPSILRIQQVVRGDSAAYFCASSQQRTGPSNTEAFFGQGTRLTVV.